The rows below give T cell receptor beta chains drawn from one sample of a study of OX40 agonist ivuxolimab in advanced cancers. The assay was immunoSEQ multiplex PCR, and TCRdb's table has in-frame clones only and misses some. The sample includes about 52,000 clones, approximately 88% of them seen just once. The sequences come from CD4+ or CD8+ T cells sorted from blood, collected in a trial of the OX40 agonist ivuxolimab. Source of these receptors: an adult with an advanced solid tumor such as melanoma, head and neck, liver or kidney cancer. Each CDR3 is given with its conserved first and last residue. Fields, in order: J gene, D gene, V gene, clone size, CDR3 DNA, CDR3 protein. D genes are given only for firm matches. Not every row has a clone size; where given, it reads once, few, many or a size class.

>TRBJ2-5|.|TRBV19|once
TGTGCCAGTAGTGGATGGGATACAGGGTCGGTGACCCAGTACTTC
CASSGWDTGSVTQYF
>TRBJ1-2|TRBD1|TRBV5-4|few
TGTGCCAGCAGCTTAGCAGGGGGCGAGTACACCTTC
CASSLAGGEYTF
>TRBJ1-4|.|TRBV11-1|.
TGTGCCAGCAGCTTAGACGAAAAACTGTTTTTT
CASSLDEKLFF
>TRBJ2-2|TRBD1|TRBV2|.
TGTGCCAGCACCGACAGGGAAACCGGGGAGCTGTTTTTT
CASTDRETGELFF
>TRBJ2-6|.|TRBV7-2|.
TGTGCCAGCAGTTCCTCTGGGGCCAACGTCCTGACTTTC
CASSSSGANVLTF
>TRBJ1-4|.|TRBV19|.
TGTGCCAGTAGTATTGGACTAGCAACTAATGAAAAACTGTTTTTT
CASSIGLATNEKLFF
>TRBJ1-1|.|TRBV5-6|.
TGTGCCAGCAGCCCGAGGGGGAATTACATGAACACTGAAGCTTTCTTT
CASSPRGNYMNTEAFF
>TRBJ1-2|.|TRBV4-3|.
TGCGCCAGCAGCCAAGCCAGGACAAGGGGCTACACCTTC
CASSQARTRGYTF
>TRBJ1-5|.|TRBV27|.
TGTGCCAGCAGCCGTCTAGGGACAACAAATCAGCCCCAGCATTTT
CASSRLGTTNQPQHF
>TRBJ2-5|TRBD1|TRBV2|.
TGTGCCAGCAGTTCTTACAGGGGCCGGCAAGAGACCCAGTACTTC
CASSSYRGRQETQYF
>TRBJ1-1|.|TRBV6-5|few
TGTGCCAGCAGGCAGACCACTGAAGCTTTCTTT
CASRQTTEAFF
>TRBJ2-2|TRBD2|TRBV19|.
TGTGCCAGTAGCGCTACTAGCGGGGGGCACGCCGGGGAGCTGTTTTTT
CASSATSGGHAGELFF
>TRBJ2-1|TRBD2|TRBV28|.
TGTGCCAGCAGTCTCCCATCTAGCGGAGGGAGCTACAATGAGCAGTTCTTC
CASSLPSSGGSYNEQFF
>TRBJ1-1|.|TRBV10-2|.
TGCGCCAGTAAGTCCCAGAGTGAAGCTTTCTTT
CASKSQSEAFF
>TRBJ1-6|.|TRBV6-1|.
TGTGCCAGCAGTCCAGGGCTGTCCTATAATTCACCCCTCCACTTT
CASSPGLSYNSPLHF
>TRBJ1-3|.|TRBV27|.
TGTGCCAGCGGCGTAGGGGGCTCTGGAAACACCATATATTTT
CASGVGGSGNTIYF
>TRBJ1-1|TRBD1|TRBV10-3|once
TGTGCCATCAGGAGGGGAACAGGGGAGGGGAACACTGAAGCTTTCTTT
CAIRRGTGEGNTEAFF
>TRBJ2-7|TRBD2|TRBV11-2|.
TGTGCCAGCAGCTACCGGGAGCGTCTAGCGGGAGCCGAGCAGTACTTC
CASSYRERLAGAEQYF
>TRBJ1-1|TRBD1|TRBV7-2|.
TGTGCCAGCAGCCCCCAGGGGGGGCGCGGTACTGAAGCTTTCTTT
CASSPQGGRGTEAFF
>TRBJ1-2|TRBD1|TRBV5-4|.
TGTGCCAGCAGCGGGACCCGGGACAGGGGGCTCGGCTACACCTTC
CASSGTRDRGLGYTF
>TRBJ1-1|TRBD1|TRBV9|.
TGTGCCAGCAGCGTAGTTCGGACAGGGAACACTGAAGCTTTCTTT
CASSVVRTGNTEAFF
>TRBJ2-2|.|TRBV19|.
TGTGCCAGTAGCAGCCCTACAGGGTTCACGAACACCGGGGAGCTGTTTTTT
CASSSPTGFTNTGELFF
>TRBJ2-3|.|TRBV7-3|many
TGTGCCAGCAGCTTCCAGGGCACAGATACGCAGTATTTT
CASSFQGTDTQYF
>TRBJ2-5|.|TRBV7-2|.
TGTGCCAGCAGCTTAATCGACAGCCCCCAAGAGACCCAGTACTTC
CASSLIDSPQETQYF
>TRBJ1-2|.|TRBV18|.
TGTGCCAGCTCTGAGGGCCGGGAGGGCTACACCTTC
CASSEGREGYTF
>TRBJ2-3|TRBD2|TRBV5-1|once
TGCGCCAGCAGCAGTTTAGCGGGAACGACCTTCACAGATACGCAGTATTTT
CASSSLAGTTFTDTQYF
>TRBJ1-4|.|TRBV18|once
TGTGCCAGCTCACCTAAGGGGGATGAAAAACTGTTTTTT
CASSPKGDEKLFF
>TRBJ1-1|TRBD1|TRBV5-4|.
TGTGCCAGCAGCTGGGGACAGAAAATGAACACTGAAGCTTTCTTT
CASSWGQKMNTEAFF
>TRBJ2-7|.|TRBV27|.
TGTGCCAGCAGGAGACCGGGACTTGCTAGCTACGAGCAGTACTTC
CASRRPGLASYEQYF
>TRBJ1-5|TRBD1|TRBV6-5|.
TGTGCCAGCATGGGACAGGGGGCTATTCAGCCCCAGCATTTT
CASMGQGAIQPQHF
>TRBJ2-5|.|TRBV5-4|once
TGTGCCAGCAGCCCCGAGGGCGAGGCCCAGTACTTC
CASSPEGEAQYF
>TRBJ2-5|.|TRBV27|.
TGTGCCAACTCCAAAGAGACCCAGTACTTC
CANSKETQYF
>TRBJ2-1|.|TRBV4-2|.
TGTGCCAGCAGCCAAGGCGGGTACAATGAGCAGTTCTTC
CASSQGGYNEQFF
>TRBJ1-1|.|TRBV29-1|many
TGCAGCGCTCCCTCCTTGGGCACTGAAGCTTTCTTT
CSAPSLGTEAFF
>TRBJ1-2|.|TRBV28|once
TGTGCCAGCAGTCCCCCTGTTGGGCAAGGGACCTATGGGTACACCTTC
CASSPPVGQGTYGYTF
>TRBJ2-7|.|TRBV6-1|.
TGTGCCAGCAGTGGAGGGACCGATTTTACCTACGAGCAGTACTTC
CASSGGTDFTYEQYF
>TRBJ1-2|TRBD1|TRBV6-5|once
TGTGCCAGCCGTTCGACAGGGGGCGCTCATGGCTACACCTTC
CASRSTGGAHGYTF
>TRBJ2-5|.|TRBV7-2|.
TGTGCCAGCAGCTTTCGCGGCGGGGTCCAGCAGACCCAGTACTTC
CASSFRGGVQQTQYF
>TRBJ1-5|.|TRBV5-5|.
TGTGCCAGCAGCTTGGATGAAAATCAGCCCCAGCATTTT
CASSLDENQPQHF
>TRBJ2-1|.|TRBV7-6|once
TGTGCCAGCAGCTCCCGGGACACGACCTACAATGAGCAGTTCTTC
CASSSRDTTYNEQFF
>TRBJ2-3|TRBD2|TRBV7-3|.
TGTGCCAGCAGCTTATCCCCGGGGACTAGCGGGGTCGATACGCAGTATTTT
CASSLSPGTSGVDTQYF
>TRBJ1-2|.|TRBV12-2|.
TGTGCAAGTCGCCCCATCTATGGCTACACCTTC
CASRPIYGYTF
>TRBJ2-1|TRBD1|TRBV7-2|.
TGTGCCAGCAGCTTAGCAGGGGGCGAGTACAATGAGCAGTTCTTC
CASSLAGGEYNEQFF